The 25 T cell receptor beta chains in this list originate from one sample, sequenced in a study of blood T cell repertoires in COVID-19. The data were produced by immunoSEQ multiplex PCR, yet TCRdb's version contains in-frame clones alone and is incomplete. Altogether about 200,000 clones are present, 86% being singletons, with the ten largest covering approximately 4%. Material for sequencing was PBMCs or T cells enriched from blood (not recorded which). The receptors here all came from a woman in her thirties who had been exposed to COVID-19.

The rearrangement links TRBV5-6 to TRBJ2-7; 10 nucleotides match TRBD1. This CDR3 has 14 residues. Germline-derived CDR1 and CDR2 are SGHDT and YYEEEE. V shed 2 bases and J 3 bases; nucleotides not matched to a gene: 2. Here the CDR3 reads CASSFGDRGYEQYF. In nucleotides, the CDR3 is TGTGCCAGCAGCTTCGGGGACAGGGGCTACGAGCAGTACTTC.

This sequence joins TRBV6-1 and TRBJ1-3; D remains unclear. Trimming cost V 2 bases and J 4 bases, with 12 bases left between them. The CDR3 runs 15 residues. The germline gives CDR1 MNHNS, CDR2 SASEGT. The CDR3 nucleotides are TGTGCCAGCAGTGAAAGTTGGACTAAAGGAAACACCATATATTTT. This codes for CASSESWTKGNTIYF.

V and J are TRBV30 and TRBJ1-5, with 7 positions matching TRBD1. Germline CDR1 reads GTSNPN; CDR2 reads SVGIG (reference sequence). This CDR3 spans 15 amino acids. V trimming: 3 bases; J trimming: 2 bases; junction bases outside the gene matches: 7. The CDR3 nucleotides read TGTGCCTGGAGCATGACAGGGTCGGGCAATCAGCCCCAGCATTTT. It specifies CAWSMTGSGNQPQHF.

The chain has TRBV7-9 and TRBJ1-2, with TRBD1 matching 9 bases. CDR1 and CDR2 (germline): SEHNR, FQNEAQ (reference sequence). This CDR3 is 13 amino acids long. The V gene end was trimmed by 5 bases and the J gene end by 4 bases; junction bases not matched to a gene: 2. For the CDR3, the DNA is TGTGCCAGCAGCGTGACAGGGGGCTATGGCTACACCTTC. Its translation: CASSVTGGYGYTF.

The V call is TRBV7-9, the J call TRBJ1-5; D ambiguous. The V gene's germline CDR1 is SEHNR and CDR2 FQNEAQ (reference sequence). The CDR3 has 12 amino acids. With 5 bases removed from V and 5 bases from J, the gap between germline ends came to 7 bases. The CDR3 bases are TGTGCCAGCAGCGGAGAAGATCAGCCCCAGCATTTT. It codes for CASSGEDQPQHF.

A few counts support this clone. The rearrangement links TRBV9 to TRBJ2-7; D gene ambiguous. This CDR3 has 14 amino acids. Trimming stripped 0 bases from V and 2 bases from J, with 9 bases between. Germline V gives CDR1 SGDLS, CDR2 YYNGEE. In DNA, the CDR3 is TGTGCCAGCAGCGTAGGGCAGGCCGCCTACGAGCAGTACTTC. This encodes CASSVGQAAYEQYF.

The J gene is TRBJ2-1, the V gene TRBV30, with a weak D call TRBD2 (6 bases). V lost 4 bases, J lost 10 bases, and 11 bases lay in between. The CDR3 consists of 11 residues. Germline V gene data show CDR1 as GTSNPN and CDR2 as SVGIG (reference sequence). The CDR3 DNA sequence: TGTGCCTGGACATTGGGGAGGGAGCAGTTCTTC. Amino acids: CAWTLGREQFF.

This chain links TRBV5-1 with TRBJ1-1; tentative D call: TRBD1 (6 bases). This CDR3 has 12 amino acids. V lost 7 bases, J lost 8 bases, and 15 bases lay in between. Germline assignment: CDR1 SGHRS and CDR2 YFSETQ. The chain's CDR3 is CASRTEPTEAFF. CDR3 coding DNA: TGCGCCAGCCGGACAGAACCCACGGAAGCTTTCTTT.

This chain joins TRBV29-1 and TRBJ2-7; no reliable D call. The V gene's germline CDR1 is SQVTM and CDR2 ANQGSEA. Trimming removed 4 bases at V and 1 base at J, with 8 bases between. CDR3 length: 12 amino acids. This chain's CDR3 is CSVGQLSYEQYF. For the CDR3, the DNA is TGCAGCGTTGGACAACTGTCCTACGAGCAGTACTTC.

This clone was seen a few times. The V gene is TRBV3-1 (or the pseudogene TRBV3-2), the J gene TRBJ2-2; unclear D gene. CDR1 LGHDT and CDR2 YNNKEL come from the germline V gene (reference sequence). V dropped 0 bases and J dropped 8 bases, with 13 bases sitting between them. The CDR3 has 15 residues. The CDR3 region has the DNA TGTGCCAGCAGCCAAGATTATCAGACTTCAGGGGAGCTGTTTTTT. It encodes CASSQDYQTSGELFF.

V gene TRBV27 combines with J gene TRBJ1-4, with D possibly being TRBD1 (5 bases). This CDR3 is built from 17 residues. Germline V gene lookup returns CDR1 MNHEY and CDR2 SMNVEV (reference sequence). The V and J ends lost 3 bases and 4 bases respectively, with 18 bases between them. The CDR3 region has the DNA TGTGCCAGCAGTTTGTCTCGACAGTCACTGAATAATGAAAAACTGTTTTTT. It codes for CASSLSRQSLNNEKLFF.

The chain recombines TRBV27 with TRBJ1-4, with D uncertain. Trimming removed 1 base at V and 8 bases at J, with 14 bases between. The CDR3 has 15 residues. Germline CDR1 MNHEY, CDR2 SMNVEV (reference sequence). The CDR3 nucleotides read TGTGCCAGCAGTTTATTATGGGGAGATAGCGAAAAACTGTTTTTT. This encodes CASSLLWGDSEKLFF. The whole variable domain, remainder taken from reference TRBV27 and TRBJ1-4, is EAQVTQNPRYLITVTGKKLTVTCSQNMNHEYMSWYRQDPGLGLRQIYYSMNVEVTDKGDVPEGYKVSRKEKRNFPLILESPSPNQTSLYFCASSLLWGDSEKLFFGSGTQLSVL.

V gene TRBV11-3 combines with J gene TRBJ2-7; TRBD1 aligns across 8 bases. The germline V gene has CDR1 SGHNT and CDR2 YENEEA. CDR3 length: 15 residues. Unmatched junction bases numbered 4, after V lost 1 base and J lost 2 bases. Here the CDR3 reads CASSLGNRGTYEQYF. The CDR3 region has the DNA TGTGCCAGCAGCTTAGGCAACAGGGGGACCTACGAGCAGTACTTC. Full variable domain (missing parts from reference TRBV11-3 and TRBJ2-7): EAGVVQSPRYKIIEKKQPVAFWCNPISGHNTLYWYLQNLGQGPELLIRYENEEAVDDSQLPKDRFSAERLKGVDSTLKIQPAELGDSAVYLCASSLGNRGTYEQYFGPGTRLTVT.

The gene calls are TRBV7-2 and TRBJ1-1; D is undetermined. The germline gives CDR1 SGHTA, CDR2 FQGNSA. Trimming left V 5 bases short and J 1 base short, with 11 bases between. The length of the CDR3 is 14 residues. DNA for the CDR3: TGTGCCAGCAGCCCATCCGACACGAACACTGAAGCTTTCTTT. This codes for CASSPSDTNTEAFF.

The chain couples TRBV5-1 to TRBJ1-2; TRBD1 matches 9 bases. CDR1 SGHRS and CDR2 YFSETQ come from the germline V gene. The CDR3 contains 13 residues. V lost 5 bases and J lost 6; bases outside the gene matches: 5. CDR3 protein: CASRGTGLDGYTF. Here the CDR3 DNA reads TGCGCCAGCAGGGGGACAGGGTTGGATGGCTACACCTTC.

This clone has only one observation. The J gene is TRBJ2-2, the V gene TRBV3-1 (or the pseudogene TRBV3-2); 9 bases match TRBD2. J lost 4 bases, V lost 4 bases, and 10 bases had no gene match. From germline, CDR1 is LGHDT and CDR2 YNNKEL (reference sequence). The CDR3 consists of 17 residues. The CDR3 nucleotides read TGTGCCAGCAGCCCACCCGGGTGGCGGGGGGGCACCGGGGAGCTGTTTTTT. This gives the protein CASSPPGWRGGTGELFF.

Points on this clone: Different DNA sequences within this sample yield the same CDR3. The chain has TRBV6-5 and TRBJ2-7, with 11 positions matching TRBD1. CDR3 length equals 15 residues. CDR1 and CDR2 (germline): MNHEY, SVGAGI. Trimming took 2 bases from V and 2 from J; bases not matched to a gene: 2. The chain's CDR3 is CASSYRDRGTYEQYF. The DNA of the CDR3 is TGTGCCAGCAGTTACCGGGACAGGGGGACCTACGAGCAGTACTTC.

The chain's CDR3 is CASKGLQETQYF. In nucleotides, the CDR3 is TGTGCCAGTAAGGGACTCCAAGAGACCCAGTACTTC. The chain employs TRBV12-3 or TRBV12-4 and TRBJ2-5; perhaps TRBD2 as D (6 bases). V lost 9 bases and J 1 base, leaving 9 bases between the germline ends. This CDR3 is built from 12 residues.

V and J are TRBV27 and TRBJ1-6, with 10 bases identical to TRBD1. Trimming at V came to 6 bases and at J to 6 bases, leaving 11 bases not matched to a gene. This CDR3 region has 17 residues. The germline gives CDR1 MNHEY, CDR2 SMNVEV (reference sequence). Here the CDR3 DNA reads TGTGCCAGCAGCCAAGGGAGGACAGGGGGGACTAATTCACCCCTCCACTTT. Translated, it gives CASSQGRTGGTNSPLHF.

The V and J genes are TRBV30 and TRBJ1-2, with 10 bases identical to TRBD1. The ends lost 2 bases at V and 8 bases at J; junction bases unmatched: 11. Per the germline V gene, CDR1 is GTSNPN and CDR2 is SVGIG (reference sequence). This CDR3 contains 15 residues. The CDR3 DNA sequence: TGTGCCTGGAGTCTCGACAGGGGGCGATCCTTCGGCTACACCTTC. It encodes CAWSLDRGRSFGYTF.

The rearrangement uses TRBV5-1 and TRBJ2-7, with TRBD2 as a possible D gene (5 bases). V dropped 0 bases and J dropped 10 bases, with 14 bases sitting between them. Germline V lookup: CDR1 SGHRS, CDR2 YFSETQ. The length of the CDR3 is 13 residues. The CDR3 nucleotides read TGCGCCAGCAGCTTGGCCGGACTGAGACGTCAGTACTTC. This codes for CASSLAGLRRQYF. The whole variable domain, filled in from reference TRBV5-1 and TRBJ2-7, reads KAGVTQTPRYLIKTRGQQVTLSCSPISGHRSVSWYQQTPGQGLQFLFEYFSETQRNKGNFPGRFSGRQFSNSRSEMNVSTLELGDSALYLCASSLAGLRRQYFGPGTRLTVT.

V and J are TRBV19 and TRBJ1-6; TRBD1 might be the D (5 bases). Germline-derived CDR1 and CDR2 are LNHDA and SQIVND (reference sequence). Trimming shortened V by 7 bases and J by 5 bases, and 15 bases separated the two germline ends. The CDR3 length is 15 residues. The CDR3 DNA sequence: TGTGCCAGTAACAGGTCCCCGTCGGATAATTCACCCCTCCACTTT. As protein: CASNRSPSDNSPLHF.

The genes are TRBV10-3 and TRBJ1-2; no clear D gene. Germline loops: CDR1 ENHRY, CDR2 SYGVKD. V gave up 4 bases and J gave up 7 bases, with 16 bases separating them. This CDR3 region has 14 residues. CDR3 DNA: TGTGCCATCAGTGGGCAAGTCGATGAGGGTGGCTACACCTTC. Protein: CAISGQVDEGGYTF.

J is TRBJ1-2 and V is TRBV10-3, with 9 bases identical to TRBD1. Germline CDR1 ENHRY, CDR2 SYGVKD. Trimming at V came to 9 bases and at J to 1 base, leaving 6 bases not matched to a gene. CDR3 size: 14 residues. CDR3 nucleotide sequence: TGTGCCATAATGCCGGACAGGGGTAACTATGGCTACACCTTC. Residues: CAIMPDRGNYGYTF.

This rearrangement joins TRBV6-5 to TRBJ2-7; weak D call: TRBD2 (7 bases). CDR1 is MNHEY and CDR2 is SVGAGI in the germline V gene. The CDR3 contains 15 residues. V was shortened by 5 bases and J by 6 bases, with 20 bases between the two germline ends. CDR3 residues: CASSTWEGGGGEQYF. Written as DNA, the CDR3 is TGTGCCAGCAGTACGTGGGAGGGGGGAGGTGGCGAGCAGTACTTC.